The clone carrying this TCR beta chain appeared a single time. Its target is unknown. This entry is derived from a study of blood T cells in healthy people across ages. Points from the study as a whole: Among long-lived donors, naive CD4+ cells were more numerous and diversity higher than in aged donors.

Next came a second PCR, run for about 7 to 12 cycles, which used a sample-barcoded 5' primer along with a J-beta primer mix. Through a template-switch adaptor with 12 random nucleotides, each cDNA molecule received a tag. CDR3-containing paired-end reads numbering at least 2.5 million came from each sample. Each CDR3 protein gets one entry after TCRdb re-called the 5' RACE reads with MiXCR. This repertoire shows over 700,000 distinct CDR3 sequences, roughly 50% found once; its top ten account for about two fifths. The CDR3 is 14 residues long. J lost 6 bases, V lost 1 base, and 3 bases had no gene match.

The clonotype originates from a man at least 80 years old in good health. V usage is TRBV12-3 or TRBV12-4 and J usage is TRBJ1-2; 9 positions agree with TRBD1. Source material: blood. The CDR3 sequence is CASSLVDRGHGYTF. CDR3 coding DNA: TGTGCCAGCAGTTTAGTGGACAGGGGACATGGCTACACCTTC.